The clone carrying this T cell receptor beta chain appeared a single time. Its target is not known. In germline, CDR1 is SGHRS, CDR2 YFSETQ. Trimming shortened V by 0 bases and J by 1 base, and 8 bases separated the two germline ends. The CDR3 is 14 amino acids. These data belong to a study of shared clonotypes between healthy human individuals. Study results and caveats: The study generally estimated greater richness for naive than memory subsets. Unshared clonotypes carried lower generation probabilities than those common to all four donors.

TCRdb keeps only in-frame clones here, not all; method: immunoSEQ multiplex PCR. The table lists some 2,000,000 clones, approximately 94% of them singletons. CD45RO-negative CD8 cells positively selected for CCR7 made up the naive population, which excluded terminally differentiated effector memory CD45RA+ cells. This receptor was obtained from a man aged 18 to 30 in good health. Sequences were obtained from naive CD8+ T cells sorted from blood. The chain joins TRBV5-1 to TRBJ2-7; D is undetermined. The CDR3 spells CASSLGAASYEQYF. The CDR3 DNA is TGCGCCAGCAGCTTGGGTGCAGCTTCCTACGAGCAGTACTTC. The variable domain in full, completed from reference TRBV5-1 and TRBJ2-7, reads KAGVTQTPRYLIKTRGQQVTLSCSPISGHRSVSWYQQTPGQGLQFLFEYFSETQRNKGNFPGRFSGRQFSNSRSEMNVSTLELGDSALYLCASSLGAASYEQYFGPGTRLTVT.